Below are 15 T cell receptor beta chains sequenced from a single sample in a study of beta chain features in type 1 diabetes. Investigators reverse transcribed all isolated RNA, so they sequenced expressed TCRB transcripts. Profiling relied on immunoSEQ multiplex PCR, and the TCRdb table lists in-frame clones only, not all of them. In the table there are 200,000 to 250,000 clones, about 30% of which are singletons. Sample: central memory CD4+ T cells from blood. The receptors originated from a man under 40 in good health.

This clone was seen only a few times. The chain employs TRBV5-1 and TRBJ2-4; D is perhaps TRBD1 or TRBD2 (5 bases each). Germline V CDR1 and CDR2: SGHRS, YFSETQ. This CDR3 spans 15 amino acids. V was pared by 0 bases and J by 8 bases, with 15 bases between. The CDR3 reads CASSLAARGTDIQYF. The CDR3 nucleotides are TGCGCCAGCAGCTTGGCGGCGAGGGGAACGGACATTCAGTACTTC.

This sequence joins TRBV21-1 and TRBJ2-7; the D segment call TRBD2 is taken from the table without a DNA check. TRBV21-1 is a listed pseudogene. The CDR3 loop spans 16 amino acids. In nucleotides, the CDR3 is TGTGCCAGCAGCAAAATGGGGACTAGCGGTTCCTACGAGCAGTACTTC. It translates to CASSKMGTSGSYEQYF.

The rearrangement uses TRBV29-1 and TRBJ2-5, with 8 positions matching TRBD1. Trimming cost V 3 bases and J 5 bases; bases outside gene matches: 5. The CDR3 has 13 residues. Germline loops: CDR1 SQVTM, CDR2 ANQGSEA. CDR3 DNA sequence: TGCAGCGTTGACACAGGGGGTTGGGAGACCCAGTACTTC. Encoded protein: CSVDTGGWETQYF.

The chain carries TRBV5-1 and TRBJ1-2; TRBD1 matches 8 bases. CDR1 SGHRS and CDR2 YFSETQ come from the germline V gene. This CDR3 has 13 amino acids. Unmatched junction bases numbered 6, after V lost 2 bases and J lost 9 bases. The CDR3 sequence is CASSLGQGISYTF. In DNA, the CDR3 is TGCGCCAGCAGCTTAGGACAGGGAATTAGCTACACCTTC.

The rearrangement links TRBV28 to TRBJ2-2, with 11 bases aligning to TRBD2. The CDR3 loop spans 17 amino acids. After removal of 6 bases from V and 4 bases from J, the junction contained 10 bases not matched to a gene. Germline lookup yields CDR1 MDHEN and CDR2 SYDVKM. Here the CDR3 reads CASSASVAGGSTGELFF. The CDR3 DNA reads TGTGCCAGCAGCGCCAGCGTAGCGGGAGGGAGCACCGGGGAGCTGTTTTTT.

This clone turned up a few times. V is TRBV30 and J is TRBJ1-1; TRBD1 matches at 7 bases. This CDR3 is built from 14 residues. V trimming: 0 bases; J trimming: 3 bases; junction bases outside the gene matches: 4. The germline CDR1 and CDR2 sequences are GTSNPN and SVGIG (reference sequence). This chain's CDR3 is CAWSVLTGDTEAFF. As DNA, the CDR3 is TGTGCCTGGAGTGTACTCACAGGGGACACTGAAGCTTTCTTT.

The V call is TRBV6-5, the J call TRBJ1-6; D gene ambiguous. The ends were cut back, 0 bases at V and 7 bases at J, with 4 bases in the middle. There are 13 residues in the CDR3. Per the germline V gene, CDR1 is MNHEY and CDR2 is SVGAGI. CDR3 in amino acids: CASSYSPNSPLHF. CDR3 nucleotides: TGTGCCAGCAGTTACTCCCCAAATTCACCCCTCCACTTT.

The genes are TRBV15 and TRBJ2-7, with D possibly being TRBD1 or TRBD2 (5 bases each). V lost 0 bases to trimming and J lost 5 bases, with 8 bases between them. The CDR3 spans 13 residues. Germline values: CDR1 LNHNV, CDR2 YYDKDF (reference sequence). The CDR3 DNA reads TGTGCCACCAGCAGAGACCAGGGAGACGAGCAGTACTTC. It translates to CATSRDQGDEQYF. The full variable domain, with the rest looked up from reference TRBV15 and TRBJ2-7, is DAMVIQNPRYQVTQFGKPVTLSCSQTLNHNVMYWYQQKSSQAPKLLFHYYDKDFNNEADTPDNFQSRRPNTSFCFLDIRSPGLGDTAMYLCATSRDQGDEQYFGPGTRLTVT.

This clone occurred once. The chain is built from TRBV7-2 and TRBJ2-1; D is perhaps TRBD1 (6 bases). V lost 5 bases to trimming and J lost 6 bases, with 14 bases between them. The CDR3 contains 14 residues. CDR1 is SGHTA, CDR2 FQGNSA, per germline. CDR3 sequence reads: CASSRSPGVNEQFF. DNA for the CDR3: TGTGCCAGCAGCAGGTCCCCAGGGGTCAATGAGCAGTTCTTC. The variable domain in full, with the rest retrieved from reference TRBV7-2 and TRBJ2-1, is GAGVSQSPSNKVTEKGKDVELRCDPISGHTALYWYRQSLGQGLEFLIYFQGNSAPDKSGLPSDRFSAERTGGSVSTLTIQRTQQEDSAVYLCASSRSPGVNEQFFGPGTRLTVL.

Details on this clone: The sample contains more than one DNA sequence encoding this CDR3. The rearrangement uses TRBV27 and TRBJ2-7; D unresolved. The CDR3 extends over 13 amino acids. Germline assignment: CDR1 MNHEY and CDR2 SMNVEV (reference sequence). V was pared by 2 bases and J by 4 bases, with 9 bases between. DNA for the CDR3: TGTGCCAGCAGTTTAAGGAGTTGGTACGAGCAGTACTTC. Encoded protein: CASSLRSWYEQYF.

This clone was seen many times. The rearrangement uses TRBV6-5 and TRBJ2-3; D gene uncertain. Trimming cost V 2 bases and J 5 bases, with 5 bases left between them. The CDR3 length is 12 residues. Looked up from germline, CDR1 is MNHEY and CDR2 is SVGAGI. The CDR3: CASSYTGDTQYF. As DNA, the CDR3 is TGTGCCAGCAGTTACACCGGAGATACGCAGTATTTT.

This clone was picked up a small number of times. This chain links TRBV30 with TRBJ1-6, with 8 positions matching TRBD1. The V segment lost 3 bases and the J segment 10 bases; nucleotides outside the gene matches: 5. The V gene's germline CDR1 is GTSNPN and CDR2 SVGIG (reference sequence). The CDR3 extends over 13 amino acids. CDR3 protein: CAWRGQGKSPLHF. For the CDR3, the DNA is TGTGCCTGGAGAGGACAGGGAAAATCACCCCTCCACTTT.

This chain links TRBV30 with TRBJ2-3, with TRBD2 as a possible D gene (5 bases). Germline V gene lookup returns CDR1 GTSNPN and CDR2 SVGIG (reference sequence). V lost 4 bases and J lost 2, with 13 bases in between. The CDR3 has 14 amino acids. The CDR3 nucleotides are TGTGCCTGGAAACAGCAGACTATCACAGATACGCAGTATTTT. It translates to CAWKQQTITDTQYF. Together with reference TRBV30 and TRBJ2-3, the CDR3 gives the full variable domain: SQTIHQWPATLVQPVGSPLSLECTVEGTSNPNLYWYRQAAGRGLQLLFYSVGIGQISSEVPQNLSASRPQDRQFILSSKKLLLSDSGFYLCAWKQQTITDTQYFGPGTRLTVL.

The chain carries TRBV2 and TRBJ2-5, with D maybe TRBD2 (6 bases). Trimming cost V 4 bases and J 5 bases, with 8 bases left between them. The CDR3 is 12 amino acids. Germline CDR1 and CDR2: SNHLY and FYNNEI. The CDR3: CASSGEVETQYF. The CDR3, as DNA: TGTGCCAGCAGTGGGGAGGTGGAGACCCAGTACTTC.

The chain couples TRBV5-1 to TRBJ2-5; a weak D match, TRBD2 (5 bases). The germline V and J ends were trimmed by 2 bases and 7 bases, with 18 bases remaining between them. The CDR3 contains 15 residues. The germline V gene encodes CDR1 SGHRS and CDR2 YFSETQ. The CDR3 nucleotides read TGCGCCAGCAGCTTTTCCGACCGACCGGCGGGGACCCAGTACTTC. It translates to CASSFSDRPAGTQYF.